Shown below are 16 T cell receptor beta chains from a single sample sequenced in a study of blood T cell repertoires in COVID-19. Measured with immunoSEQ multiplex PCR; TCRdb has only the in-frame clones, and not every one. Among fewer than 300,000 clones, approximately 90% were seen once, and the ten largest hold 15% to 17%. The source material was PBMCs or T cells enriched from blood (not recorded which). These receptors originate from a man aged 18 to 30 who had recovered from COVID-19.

Here the CDR3 DNA reads TGTGCCAGCAGCTCGGGACAGTATGGAAACACCATATATTTT. Encoded protein: CASSSGQYGNTIYF. The chain employs TRBV7-2 and TRBJ1-3, with TRBD1 matching 7 bases. V dropped 4 bases and J dropped 3; count of bases not matched to a gene: 3. The CDR3 totals 14 residues. Germline CDR1 reads SGHTA; CDR2 reads FQGNSA.

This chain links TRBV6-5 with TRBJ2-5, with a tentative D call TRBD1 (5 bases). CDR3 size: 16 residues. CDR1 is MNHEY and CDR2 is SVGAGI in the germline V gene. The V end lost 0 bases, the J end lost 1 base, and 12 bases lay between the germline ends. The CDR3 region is CASSYSPPQAQETQYF. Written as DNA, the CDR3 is TGTGCCAGCAGTTACTCGCCGCCACAGGCCCAAGAGACCCAGTACTTC.

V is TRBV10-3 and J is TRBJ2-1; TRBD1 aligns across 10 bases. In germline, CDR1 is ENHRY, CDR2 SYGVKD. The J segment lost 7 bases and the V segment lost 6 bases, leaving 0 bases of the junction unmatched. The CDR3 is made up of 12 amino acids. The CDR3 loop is CAIRGQGNEQFF. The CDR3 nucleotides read TGTGCCATCAGGGGACAGGGGAATGAGCAGTTCTTC.

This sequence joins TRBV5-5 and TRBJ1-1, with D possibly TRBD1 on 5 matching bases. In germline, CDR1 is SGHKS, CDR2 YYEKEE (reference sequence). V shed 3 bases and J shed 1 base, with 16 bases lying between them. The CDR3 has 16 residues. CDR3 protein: CASSYRMGPGNTEAFF. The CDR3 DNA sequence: TGTGCCAGCAGCTATAGGATGGGGCCTGGGAACACTGAAGCTTTCTTT.

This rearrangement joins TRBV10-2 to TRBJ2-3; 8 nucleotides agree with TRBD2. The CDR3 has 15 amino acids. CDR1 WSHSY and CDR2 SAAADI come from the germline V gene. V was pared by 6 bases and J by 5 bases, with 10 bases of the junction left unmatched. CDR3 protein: CASRELAALGDTQYF. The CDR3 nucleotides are TGCGCCAGCAGGGAACTAGCGGCGTTGGGAGATACGCAGTATTTT.

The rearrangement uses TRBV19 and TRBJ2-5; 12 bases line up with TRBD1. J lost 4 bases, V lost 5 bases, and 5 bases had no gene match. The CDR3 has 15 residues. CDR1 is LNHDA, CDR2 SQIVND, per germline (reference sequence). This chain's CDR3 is CASSSGTGGGETQYF. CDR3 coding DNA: TGTGCCAGTAGTTCCGGGACAGGGGGCGGAGAGACCCAGTACTTC.

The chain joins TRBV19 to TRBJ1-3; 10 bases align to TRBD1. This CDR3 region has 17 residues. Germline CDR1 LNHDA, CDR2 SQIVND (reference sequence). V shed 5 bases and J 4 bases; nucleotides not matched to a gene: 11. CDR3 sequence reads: CASSPRDRGSGGNTIYF. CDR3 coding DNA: TGTGCCAGTAGTCCCCGGGACAGGGGTTCGGGGGGAAACACCATATATTTT.

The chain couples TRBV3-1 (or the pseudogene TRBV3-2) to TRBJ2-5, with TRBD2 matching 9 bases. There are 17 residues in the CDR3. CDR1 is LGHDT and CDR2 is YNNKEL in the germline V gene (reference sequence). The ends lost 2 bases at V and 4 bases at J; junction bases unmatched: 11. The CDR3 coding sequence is TGTGCCAGCAGCCAAAGGTACGGCGGGAGGGCCTCAGAGACCCAGTACTTC. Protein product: CASSQRYGGRASETQYF.

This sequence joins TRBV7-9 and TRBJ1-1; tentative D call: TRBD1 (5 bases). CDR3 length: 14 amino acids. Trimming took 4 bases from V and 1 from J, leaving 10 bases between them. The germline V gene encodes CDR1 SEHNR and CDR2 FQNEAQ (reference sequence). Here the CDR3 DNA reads TGTGCCAGCAGCTCCCGGACAAGGAACACTGAAGCTTTCTTT. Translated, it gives CASSSRTRNTEAFF. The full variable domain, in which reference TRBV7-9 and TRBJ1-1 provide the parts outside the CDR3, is DTGVSQNPRHKITKRGQNVTFRCDPISEHNRLYWYRQTLGQGPEFLTYFQNEAQLEKSRLLSDRFSAERPKGSFSTLEIQRTEQGDSAMYLCASSSRTRNTEAFFGQGTRLTVV.

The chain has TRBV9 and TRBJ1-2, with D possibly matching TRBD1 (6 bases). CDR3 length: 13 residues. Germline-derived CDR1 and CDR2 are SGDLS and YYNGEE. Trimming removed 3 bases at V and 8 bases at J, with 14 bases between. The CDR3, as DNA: TGTGCCAGCAGCGCCGGGACACTAGACGGCTACACCTTC. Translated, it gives CASSAGTLDGYTF.

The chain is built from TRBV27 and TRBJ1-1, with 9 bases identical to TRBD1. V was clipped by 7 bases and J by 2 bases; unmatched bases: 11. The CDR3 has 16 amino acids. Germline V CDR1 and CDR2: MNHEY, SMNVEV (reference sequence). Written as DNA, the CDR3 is TGTGCCAGCAAAGGACCGGGACAGGGTTTTAACACTGAAGCTTTCTTT. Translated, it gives CASKGPGQGFNTEAFF.

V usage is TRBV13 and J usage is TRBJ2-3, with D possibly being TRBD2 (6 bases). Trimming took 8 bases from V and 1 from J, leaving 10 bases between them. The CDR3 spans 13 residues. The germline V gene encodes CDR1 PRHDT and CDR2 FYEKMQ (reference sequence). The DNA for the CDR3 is TGTGCCAGCCGAGCGGGCGGCACAGATACGCAGTATTTT. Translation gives CASRAGGTDTQYF.

The chain's CDR3 is CASSPPSTDTQYF. The CDR3 nucleotides are TGTGCCAGCAGTCCCCCAAGCACAGATACGCAGTATTTT. This chain links TRBV12-3 or TRBV12-4 with TRBJ2-3; D unresolved. The CDR3 extends over 13 amino acids. V gave up 5 bases and J gave up 0 bases, with 6 bases separating them.

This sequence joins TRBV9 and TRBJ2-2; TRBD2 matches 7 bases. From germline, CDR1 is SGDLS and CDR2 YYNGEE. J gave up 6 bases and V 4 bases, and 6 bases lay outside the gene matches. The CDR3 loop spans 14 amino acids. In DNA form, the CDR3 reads TGTGCCAGCAGCACAGCGGGATATGCCGGGGAGCTGTTTTTT. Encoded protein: CASSTAGYAGELFF.

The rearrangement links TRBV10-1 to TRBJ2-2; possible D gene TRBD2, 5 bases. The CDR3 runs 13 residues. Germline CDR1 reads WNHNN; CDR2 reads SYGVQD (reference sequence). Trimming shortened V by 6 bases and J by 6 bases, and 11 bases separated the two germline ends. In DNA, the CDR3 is TGCGCCAGCAGCCGGGGAGTTCCCGGGGAGCTGTTTTTT. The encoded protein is CASSRGVPGELFF.

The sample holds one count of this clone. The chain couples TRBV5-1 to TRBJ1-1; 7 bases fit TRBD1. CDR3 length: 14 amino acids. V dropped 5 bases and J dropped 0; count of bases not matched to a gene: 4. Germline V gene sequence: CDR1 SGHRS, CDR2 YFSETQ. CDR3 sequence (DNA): TGCGCCAGCAGAAGGGACAGCATGAACACTGAAGCTTTCTTT. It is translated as CASRRDSMNTEAFF.